The 4 T cell receptor beta chains given below trace back to one sample, sequenced in a study of blood T cells in healthy people across ages. With a J-beta primer mix and a sample-barcoded 5' primer, a second PCR ran 7 to 11 cycles. Via MiXCR, TCRdb re-called the 5' RACE reads, giving one row per CDR3 protein. Of roughly 830,000 distinct CDR3 sequences in the sample, about 59% are singletons; the top ten hold about a quarter. The specimen was blood. The source is a young man in good health.

The sample holds one count of this clonotype. This rearrangement joins TRBV20-1 to TRBJ2-5; D could derive from TRBD1 or TRBD2 (5 bases each). Trimming shortened V by 5 bases and J by 7 bases, and 11 bases separated the two germline ends. The length of the CDR3 is 11 residues. Germline V gene sequence: CDR1 DFQATT, CDR2 SNEGSKA (reference sequence). CDR3 in DNA: TGCAGTGCTCCAGGGAGCCCGACCCAGTACTTC. Translation: CSAPGSPTQYF.

The chain combines TRBV20-1 with TRBJ1-5; D perhaps matches TRBD1 (6 bases). Trimming removed 6 bases at V and 6 bases at J, with 12 bases between. Per germline, CDR1 DFQATT and CDR2 SNEGSKA (reference sequence). The CDR3 covers 12 residues. CDR3 amino acids: CSAKEGGQPQHF. The CDR3 region has the DNA TGCAGTGCAAAAGAGGGGGGTCAGCCCCAGCATTTT.

This clonotype was recorded a few times. V and J are TRBV9 and TRBJ2-3; D perhaps matches TRBD2 (6 bases). This CDR3 is built from 14 residues. V was clipped by 4 bases and J by 6 bases, with 15 bases between them. CDR1 is SGDLS, CDR2 YYNGEE, per germline. CDR3 loop: CASSSGTGRDTQYF. CDR3 nucleotide sequence: TGTGCCAGCAGCTCCGGGACTGGAAGGGATACGCAGTATTTT. Variable domain in full (rest from reference TRBV9 and TRBJ2-3): DSGVTQTPKHLITATGQRVTLRCSPRSGDLSVYWYQQSLDQGLQFLIQYYNGEERAKGNILERFSAQQFPDLHSELNLSSLELGDSALYFCASSSGTGRDTQYFGPGTRLTVL.

This chain uses TRBV3-1 with TRBJ2-3; perhaps TRBD2 as D (5 bases). The CDR3 has 14 residues. Looked up from germline, CDR1 is LGHDT and CDR2 is YNNKEL (reference sequence). Trimming removed 1 base from V and 2 bases from J, with 7 bases in between. CDR3 in amino acids: CASSQGGFTDTQYF. CDR3 nucleotide sequence: TGTGCCAGCAGCCAAGGCGGGTTCACAGATACGCAGTATTTT.